This T cell receptor (beta chain) was found in a study of identical twins. Every sampled donor was Caucasian and healthy. This clonotype has just a few counts. Its target is unknown. Via MiXCR, TCRdb re-called the 5' RACE reads, giving one row per CDR3 protein. The repertoire has approximately 600,000 distinct CDR3 sequences, 7.1% of them found once; the top ten carry 1.5% to 2%. Findings and caveats of the study: Beta out-of-frame twin sharing showed a weaker excess.

The CDR3 is 13 residues long. The germline V gene has CDR1 SGHRS and CDR2 YFSETQ. Trimming removed 4 bases from V and 7 bases from J; junction bases left unmatched: 5. Another study also made use of these data, one on yellow fever vaccine responses in identical twins. That paper adds: Twins reportedly showed a vaccine T cell response that seemed partly convergent and partly personalized.

The chain joins TRBV5-1 to TRBJ1-1, with 9 bases fitting TRBD1. The sequence came from a woman aged 18-29 years in good health. The specimen was PBMCs. The CDR3 sequence: CASSGTGFNEAFF. The CDR3 DNA sequence: TGCGCCAGCAGCGGGACAGGGTTCAATGAAGCTTTCTTT.